This T cell receptor (beta chain) was identified in a study of vaccination and CD4 T cells after COVID-19. Oncomine TCR Beta short-read sequencing was applied to DNA from cultured CD4+ T cells. MiXCR, applied by TCRdb to the PCR reads, yields one record per CDR3 protein. The sample carries approximately 12,000 distinct CDR3 sequences, under 35% recorded once. This clonotype has a handful of counts. Its antigen is unknown. Treatment indicated: approximately 11-day PBMC culture with coronavirus spike peptide pools or control peptides (ViraFEST assay). The clonotype was recovered from a human donor who received a COVID-19 vaccine. The sequenced sample was CD4+ T cells from blood, cultured in vitro, obtained before SARS-CoV-2 vaccination.

Written as DNA, the CDR3 is TGTGCCAGTAGTAACGGGGACCTCTCTGGGGCCAACGTCCTGACTTTC. Protein sequence: CASSNGDLSGANVLTF. The V call is TRBV19, the J call TRBJ2-6, with D possibly being TRBD1 or TRBD2 (5 bases each). Germline V lookup: CDR1 LNHDA, CDR2 SQIVND (reference sequence). The CDR3 is 16 residues long. Trimming pared 4 bases from V and 0 bases from J, leaving 10 bases between.